This T cell receptor beta chain is drawn from a study of blood T cell repertoires in COVID-19. Germline CDR1 and CDR2: KGHSH and LQKENI. The CDR3 spans 14 residues. V lost 2 bases and J lost 4, with 8 bases in between. The table came from immunoSEQ multiplex PCR; TCRdb's copy has only in-frame clones and leaves some out. The sample lists about 210,000 clones, around 85% occurring once. The sequence was obtained from a man aged 45-60 years with COVID-19, enrolled during active disease. The rearrangement uses TRBV18 and TRBJ2-2; D perhaps matches TRBD1 (6 bases). The sequenced sample consisted of peripheral blood. CDR3 protein: CASSPGGGTGELFF. The CDR3 region has the DNA TGTGCCAGCTCACCAGGGGGCGGCACCGGGGAGCTGTTTTTT.